Below, 12 T cell receptor beta chains from the same sample are listed, as sequenced in a study of shared clonotypes between healthy human individuals. Here immunoSEQ multiplex PCR was the method, and the copy in TCRdb shows in-frame clones only, minus some. The sample carries approximately 340,000 clones, around 67% recorded once. The sequencing input was memory CD4+ T cells sorted from blood. Regarding subset: CD45RA-negative fraction. The receptors originated from a man under 40 in good health.

The V and J genes are TRBV6-6 and TRBJ2-1; D possibly corresponds to TRBD2 (6 bases). Looked up from germline, CDR1 is MNHNY and CDR2 is SVGAGI (reference sequence). The CDR3 has 14 residues. Trimming shortened V by 6 bases and J by 9 bases, and 18 bases separated the two germline ends. The CDR3 sequence: CASRRWGDSGEQFF. The CDR3 nucleotides are TGTGCCAGCAGGCGTTGGGGGGACTCGGGTGAGCAGTTCTTC.

The gene calls are TRBV6-1 and TRBJ1-1; D is ambiguous. Germline V CDR1 and CDR2: MNHNS, SASEGT. The CDR3 extends over 15 amino acids. V gave up 4 bases and J gave up 0 bases, with 12 bases separating them. The CDR3 DNA follows: TGTGCCAGCAGTGTCACAGTCAACATGAACACTGAAGCTTTCTTT. This encodes CASSVTVNMNTEAFF.

This chain links TRBV5-6 with TRBJ1-4; 7 bases are shared with TRBD1. J gave up 5 bases and V 4 bases, and 8 bases lay outside the gene matches. In germline, CDR1 is SGHDT, CDR2 YYEEEE. There are 15 residues in the CDR3. CDR3 region: CASSTRQGRNEKLFF. The CDR3 nucleotides read TGTGCCAGCAGCACCAGACAGGGTAGGAATGAAAAACTGTTTTTT. The entire variable domain, with the rest obtained from reference TRBV5-6 and TRBJ1-4, is as follows: DAGVTQSPTHLIKTRGQQVTLRCSPKSGHDTVSWYQQALGQGPQFIFQYYEEEERQRGNFPDRFSGHQFPNYSSELNVNALLLGDSALYLCASSTRQGRNEKLFFGSGTQLSVL.

V and J are TRBV4-1 and TRBJ2-7, with TRBD2 matching over 8 bases. In germline, CDR1 is MGHRA, CDR2 YSYEKL. V was pared by 0 bases and J by 1 base, with 2 bases of the junction left unmatched. The CDR3 spans 15 residues. CDR3 in amino acids: CASSQDTSGSYEQYF. The CDR3 region has the DNA TGCGCCAGCAGCCAAGATACTAGCGGATCCTACGAGCAGTACTTC.

The CDR3 DNA sequence: TGTGCCAGCAGCCCCGGGGGGGCGAACACTGAAGCTTTCTTT. It is translated as CASSPGGANTEAFF. The J gene is TRBJ1-1, the V gene TRBV28; a weak D match, TRBD1 (6 bases). The CDR3 spans 14 residues. V lost 6 bases, J lost 1 base, and 12 bases lay in between. Germline loops: CDR1 MDHEN, CDR2 SYDVKM.

To note about this clone: This same CDR3 is encoded by further DNA sequences in the sample. The genes are TRBV29-1 and TRBJ2-2, with no clear D. Trimming cost V 4 bases and J 0 bases, with 6 bases left between them. The V gene's germline CDR1 is SQVTM and CDR2 ANQGSEA. The CDR3 has 13 residues. CDR3 DNA sequence: TGCAGCGTTGGACATACGAACACCGGGGAGCTGTTTTTT. Translation: CSVGHTNTGELFF.

This clone has only one observation. The chain recombines TRBV7-8 with TRBJ2-7; no clear D gene. Looked up from germline, CDR1 is SGHVS and CDR2 is FQNEAQ. The length of the CDR3 is 13 residues. V lost 5 bases, J lost 7 bases, and 15 bases lay in between. CDR3 sequence (DNA): TGTGCCAGCAGCCCTATAGCCACCTGGGAGCAGTACTTC. Translation gives CASSPIATWEQYF.

The CDR3 DNA follows: TGCGCCAGCCGACGAGGGCCCTCCTACGAGCAGTACTTC. It encodes CASRRGPSYEQYF. The chain recombines TRBV10-1 with TRBJ2-7; D is perhaps TRBD2 (5 bases). The V and J ends lost 8 bases and 0 bases respectively, with 11 bases between them. Germline lookup yields CDR1 WNHNN and CDR2 SYGVQD (reference sequence). This CDR3 comprises 13 residues.

The V and J genes are TRBV28 and TRBJ1-5, with a possible D match to TRBD1 (6 bases). CDR1 is MDHEN and CDR2 is SYDVKM in the germline V gene. The CDR3 length is 15 residues. Trimming stripped 6 bases from V and 7 bases from J, with 19 bases between. The CDR3 bases are TGTGCCAGCAGCCTAACGTCCGGGGGCGGGCAGCCCCAGCATTTT. Translating gives CASSLTSGGGQPQHF.

J is TRBJ2-1 and V is TRBV5-1; TRBD2 aligns across 16 bases. This CDR3 has 19 residues. Per the germline V gene, CDR1 is SGHRS and CDR2 is YFSETQ. V was clipped by 3 bases and J by 2 bases; unmatched bases: 8. The CDR3 spells CASSWGLAGGPTPYNEQFF. The DNA for the CDR3 is TGCGCCAGCAGCTGGGGACTAGCGGGAGGGCCAACCCCCTACAATGAGCAGTTCTTC.

The V and J genes are TRBV2 and TRBJ1-1, with TRBD1 matching 8 bases. Trimming at V came to 4 bases and at J to 2 bases, leaving 3 bases not matched to a gene. In germline, CDR1 is SNHLY, CDR2 FYNNEI. CDR3 length: 14 residues. CDR3 residues: CASSVQGANTEAFF. CDR3 sequence (DNA): TGTGCCAGCAGTGTTCAGGGGGCTAACACTGAAGCTTTCTTT.

The chain is built from TRBV7-2 and TRBJ1-2, with D maybe TRBD1 (6 bases). This CDR3 comprises 14 residues. Germline V gene sequence: CDR1 SGHTA, CDR2 FQGNSA. V gave up 4 bases and J gave up 3 bases, with 12 bases separating them. This CDR3 is CASSSKGHDYGYTF. CDR3 nucleotides: TGTGCCAGCAGCTCGAAGGGACATGACTATGGCTACACCTTC.